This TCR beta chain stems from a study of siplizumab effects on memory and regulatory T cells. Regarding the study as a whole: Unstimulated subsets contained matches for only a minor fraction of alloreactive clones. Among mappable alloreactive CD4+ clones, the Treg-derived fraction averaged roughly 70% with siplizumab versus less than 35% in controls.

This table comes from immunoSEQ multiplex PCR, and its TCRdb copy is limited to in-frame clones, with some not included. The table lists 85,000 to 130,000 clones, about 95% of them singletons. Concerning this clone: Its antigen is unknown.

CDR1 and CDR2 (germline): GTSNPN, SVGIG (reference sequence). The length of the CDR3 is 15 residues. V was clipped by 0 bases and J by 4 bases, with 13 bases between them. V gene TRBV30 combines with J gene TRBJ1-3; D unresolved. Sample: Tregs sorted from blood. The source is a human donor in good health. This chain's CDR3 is CAWSVRWGYGNTIYF. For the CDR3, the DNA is TGTGCCTGGAGTGTCCGTTGGGGTTACGGAAACACCATATATTTT.